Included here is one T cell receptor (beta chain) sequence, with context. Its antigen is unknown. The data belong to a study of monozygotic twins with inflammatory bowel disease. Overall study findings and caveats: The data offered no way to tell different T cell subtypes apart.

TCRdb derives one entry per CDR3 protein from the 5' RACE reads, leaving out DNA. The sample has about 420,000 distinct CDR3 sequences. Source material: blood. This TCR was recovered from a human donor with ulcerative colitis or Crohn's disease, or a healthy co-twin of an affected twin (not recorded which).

CDR3 amino acids: CASSEGFTQETQYF. The chain links TRBV2 to TRBJ2-5. This CDR3 has 14 residues. In germline, CDR1 is SNHLY, CDR2 FYNNEI.